This record covers a single TCR beta chain. These data originate in a study of blood T cell repertoires in COVID-19. Per the germline V gene, CDR1 is SGHRS and CDR2 is YFSETQ. V was pared by 6 bases and J by 6 bases, with 8 bases of the junction left unmatched. This CDR3 contains 14 residues. The assay was immunoSEQ multiplex PCR, and TCRdb's table has in-frame clones only and misses some. The table has about 370,000 clones, roughly 89% seen once; the top ten hold about 6.8%. Sequencing input: peripheral blood. The TCR sequence derives from a man aged 18 to 35 with active or convalescent COVID-19. The chain employs TRBV5-1 and TRBJ2-7, with 11 positions matching TRBD1. DNA for the CDR3: TGCGCCAGCATCGGACAGGGGGCAATGAGCGAGCAGTACTTC. Its translation is CASIGQGAMSEQYF.